This T cell receptor (beta chain) was recovered during a study of shared clonotypes between healthy human individuals. Germline assignment: CDR1 MDHEN and CDR2 SYDVKM. V lost 8 bases and J lost 6, with 7 bases in between. This CDR3 has 11 amino acids. Each sample came from a Caucasian adult donor living in Nashville, Tennessee. With regard to this clone: Its antigen is unidentified.

The data were produced by immunoSEQ multiplex PCR, yet TCRdb's version contains in-frame clones alone and is incomplete. The sample lists fewer than 650,000 clones, about three quarters occurring once. Study outcomes and limitations: A limitation of the genetic and exposure-history diversity represented arose from few donors.

The receptor was isolated from a middle-aged woman in good health. Some clones in this sample may be carry-over from other donors' samples. The V and J genes are TRBV28 and TRBJ2-2; D is undetermined. What was sequenced was PBMCs. CDR3 DNA sequence: TGTGCCAGCGAAACCGCCGGGGAGCTGTTTTTT. Translation: CASETAGELFF.